This T cell receptor (beta chain) was found in a study of T cell responses to AZD1222 COVID-19 vaccine. Study-wide findings and caveats: Only six individuals given AZD1222 were seropositive at baseline.

Concerning this clone itself: What it recognizes is unknown.

Germline CDR1 is LNHDA and CDR2 is SQIVND (reference sequence). The CDR3 covers 16 residues. The V end was cut by 4 bases, the J end by 0 bases, with 15 bases between. Profiled with immunoSEQ multiplex PCR; TCRdb holds only in-frame clones, not every one. The data hold about 140,000 clones, with 90% to 95% observed a single time. Sequences were derived from peripheral blood, sampled on day 0 of MenACWY control vaccination. The clonotype originates from an adult in good health. The V and J genes are TRBV19 and TRBJ1-2; tentative D call: TRBD1 (6 bases). The chain's CDR3 is CASSTPGQAPNYGYTF. In DNA, the CDR3 is TGTGCCAGTAGTACACCGGGACAAGCACCTAACTATGGCTACACCTTC.